This TCR beta chain originates from a study of cytomegalovirus exposure and HLA in healthy donors. Study outcomes and limitations: Generally TCR sequences proved uncommon, though certain public TCRs appeared in numerous donors. A later analysis revealed that TCR association rates differed between HLA loci, peaking at DRB1 and bottoming out at HLA-C. Highly shared variants forming one cluster were likely a sequencing artifact.

CDR1 and CDR2 from the germline V gene are SQVTM and ANQGSEA. This CDR3 contains 16 residues. V was pared by 0 bases and J by 8 bases, with 11 bases of the junction left unmatched. Worth noting for this clone: As yet, its antigen is unknown.

13 Jbeta primers and 60 Vbeta primers were used for the PCR. Here immunoSEQ multiplex PCR was the method, and the copy in TCRdb shows in-frame clones only, minus some. The sample gives about 190,000 clones, about four fifths of which show up once; 0.9% to 1.2% is in the top ten. Sequencing input: PBMCs. This receptor was taken from a woman aged 40 to 50 in good health and CMV-seronegative. The chain uses TRBV29-1 and TRBJ1-2; 11 bases match TRBD1. CDR3 bases: TGCAGCGTTGAAGATCGAACGGGACAGGGGGGCACGGGCTACACCTTC. Translated, it gives CSVEDRTGQGGTGYTF.